This T cell receptor beta chain was observed in a study of cytomegalovirus exposure and HLA in healthy donors. On the study more broadly: Earlier, 110 million or so unique TCR beta sequences were recovered from 170 million or so T cells by an analysis.

This CDR3 spans 15 amino acids. The germline gives CDR1 SGHRS, CDR2 YFSETQ. A multiplex PCR was run with 60 Vbeta primers and 13 Jbeta primers. Produced via immunoSEQ multiplex PCR; TCRdb's table is partial and in-frame only. The table includes some 150,000 clones, 55% to 70% detected once. Study-level results: Per published accounts, TCR beta sequences correctly predicted the HLA-A and HLA-B alleles of most subjects. TCR beta V segments were, for the most part, productive about 87% or about 30% of the time in an earlier analysis.

This clone was detected only once. Its specificity is unknown. The receptor comes from a woman aged 30 to 39 in good health and CMV-seropositive. Sequencing was carried out using PBMCs. The rearrangement joins TRBV5-1 to TRBJ2-5; 8 bases are a match to TRBD1. Near its end, the DNA agrees better with TRBJ2-7, so the J call may be wrong. The CDR3: CASSSGTGNTYEQYF. The CDR3 DNA sequence: TGCGCCAGCAGCTCCGGGACAGGTAATACCTACGAGCAGTACTTC.